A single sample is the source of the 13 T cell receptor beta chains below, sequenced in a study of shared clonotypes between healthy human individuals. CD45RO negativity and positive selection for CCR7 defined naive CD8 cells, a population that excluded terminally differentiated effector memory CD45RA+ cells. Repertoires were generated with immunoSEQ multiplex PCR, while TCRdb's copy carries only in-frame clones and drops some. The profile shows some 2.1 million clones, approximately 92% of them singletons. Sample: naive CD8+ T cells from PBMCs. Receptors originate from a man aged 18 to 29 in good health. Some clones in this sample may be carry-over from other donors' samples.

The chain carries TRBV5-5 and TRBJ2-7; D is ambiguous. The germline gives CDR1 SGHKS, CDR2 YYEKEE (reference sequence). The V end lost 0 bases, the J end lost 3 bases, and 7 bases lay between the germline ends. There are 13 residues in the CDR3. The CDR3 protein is CASSLDIYYEQYF. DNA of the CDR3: TGTGCCAGCAGCTTGGACATCTACTACGAGCAGTACTTC.

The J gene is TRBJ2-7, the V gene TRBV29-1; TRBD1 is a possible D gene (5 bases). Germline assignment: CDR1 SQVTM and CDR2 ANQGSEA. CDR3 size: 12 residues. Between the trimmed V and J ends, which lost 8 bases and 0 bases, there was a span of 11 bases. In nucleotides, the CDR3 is TGCAGCATCAAGGGGATCTCCTACGAGCAGTACTTC. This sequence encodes CSIKGISYEQYF.

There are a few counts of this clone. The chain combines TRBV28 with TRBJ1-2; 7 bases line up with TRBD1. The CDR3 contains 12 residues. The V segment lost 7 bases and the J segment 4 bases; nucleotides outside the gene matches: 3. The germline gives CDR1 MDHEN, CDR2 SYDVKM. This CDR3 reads CASNQGVYGYTF. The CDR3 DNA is TGTGCCAGCAATCAGGGGGTCTATGGCTACACCTTC.

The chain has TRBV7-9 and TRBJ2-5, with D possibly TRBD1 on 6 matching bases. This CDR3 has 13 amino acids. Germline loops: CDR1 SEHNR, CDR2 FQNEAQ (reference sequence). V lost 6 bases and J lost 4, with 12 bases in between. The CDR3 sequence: CASRRLGGETQYF. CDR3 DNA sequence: TGTGCCAGCAGGAGGCTAGGGGGAGAGACCCAGTACTTC. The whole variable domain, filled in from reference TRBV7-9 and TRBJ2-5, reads DTGVSQNPRHKITKRGQNVTFRCDPISEHNRLYWYRQTLGQGPEFLTYFQNEAQLEKSRLLSDRFSAERPKGSFSTLEIQRTEQGDSAMYLCASRRLGGETQYFGPGTRLLVL.

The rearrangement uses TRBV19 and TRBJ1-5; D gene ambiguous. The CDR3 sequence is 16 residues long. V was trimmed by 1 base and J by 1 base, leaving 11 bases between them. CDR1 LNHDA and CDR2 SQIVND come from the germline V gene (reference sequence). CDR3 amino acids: CASSIGEVYSNQPQHF. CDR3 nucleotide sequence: TGTGCCAGTAGTATAGGGGAAGTTTACAGCAATCAGCCCCAGCATTTT.

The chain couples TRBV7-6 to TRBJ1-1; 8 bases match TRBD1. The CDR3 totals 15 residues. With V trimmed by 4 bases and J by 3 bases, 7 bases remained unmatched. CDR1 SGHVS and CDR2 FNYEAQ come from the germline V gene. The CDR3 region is CASSSYPDRDTEAFF. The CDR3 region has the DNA TGTGCCAGCAGCTCCTACCCGGACAGGGACACTGAAGCTTTCTTT.

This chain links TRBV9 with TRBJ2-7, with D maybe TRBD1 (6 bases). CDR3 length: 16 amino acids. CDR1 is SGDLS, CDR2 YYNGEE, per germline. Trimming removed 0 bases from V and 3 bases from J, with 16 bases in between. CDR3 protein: CASSVAIQGSGYEQYF. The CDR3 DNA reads TGTGCCAGCAGCGTAGCTATTCAGGGGAGCGGCTACGAGCAGTACTTC.

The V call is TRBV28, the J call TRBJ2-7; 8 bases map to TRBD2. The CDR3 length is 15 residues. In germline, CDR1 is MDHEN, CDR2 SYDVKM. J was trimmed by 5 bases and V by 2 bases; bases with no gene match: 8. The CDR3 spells CASSLERELEDEQYF. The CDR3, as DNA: TGTGCCAGCAGTTTAGAGCGGGAGTTGGAAGACGAGCAGTACTTC.

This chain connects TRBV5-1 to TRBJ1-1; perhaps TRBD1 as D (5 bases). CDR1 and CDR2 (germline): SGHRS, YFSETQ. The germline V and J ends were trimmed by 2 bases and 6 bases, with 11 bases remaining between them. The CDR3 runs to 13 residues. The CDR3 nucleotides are TGCGCCAGCAGCTTAGTGGGGCAACCTGAAGCTTTCTTT. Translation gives CASSLVGQPEAFF.

CDR3: CATTERRDPTDTQYF. The CDR3 coding sequence is TGTGCCACCACCGAGCGCAGGGATCCCACAGATACGCAGTATTTT. The chain is built from TRBV15 and TRBJ2-3; tentative D call: TRBD1 (5 bases). V shed 7 bases and J shed 2 bases, with 16 bases lying between them. Germline CDR1 is LNHNV and CDR2 is YYDKDF (reference sequence). The CDR3 has 15 amino acids.

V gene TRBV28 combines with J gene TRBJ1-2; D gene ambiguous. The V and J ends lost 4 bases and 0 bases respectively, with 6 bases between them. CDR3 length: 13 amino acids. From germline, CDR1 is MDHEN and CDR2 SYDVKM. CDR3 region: CASSYAANYGYTF. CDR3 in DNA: TGTGCCAGCAGTTACGCCGCTAACTATGGCTACACCTTC.

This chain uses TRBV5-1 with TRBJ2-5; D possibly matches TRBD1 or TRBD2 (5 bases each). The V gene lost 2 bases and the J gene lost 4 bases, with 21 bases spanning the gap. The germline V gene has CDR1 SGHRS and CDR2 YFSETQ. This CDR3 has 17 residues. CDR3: CASSLTHFRELRETQYF. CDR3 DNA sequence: TGCGCCAGCAGCTTAACCCACTTCAGGGAGTTGAGAGAGACCCAGTACTTC.

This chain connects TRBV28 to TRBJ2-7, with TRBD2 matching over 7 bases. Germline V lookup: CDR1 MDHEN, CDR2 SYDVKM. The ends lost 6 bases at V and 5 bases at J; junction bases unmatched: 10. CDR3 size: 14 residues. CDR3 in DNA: TGTGCCAGCAGCCACCCTTGGGGGGGTCACGAGCAGTACTTC. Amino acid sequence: CASSHPWGGHEQYF. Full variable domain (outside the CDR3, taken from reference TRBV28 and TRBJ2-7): DVKVTQSSRYLVKRTGEKVFLECVQDMDHENMFWYRQDPGLGLRLIYFSYDVKMKEKGDIPEGYSVSREKKERFSLILESASTNQTSMYLCASSHPWGGHEQYFGPGTRLTVT.